This T cell receptor (beta chain) was observed in a study of T cell responses to AZD1222 COVID-19 vaccine. Overall study findings and caveats: Spike was spanned by vaccine-associated CD4 TCRs, with dominance at 160-218 and 743-854. It should be noted that donors were predominantly white British and more often female, and clonal diversity was possibly underestimated.

Concerning this clone: The target antigen is unknown.

Sequencing was performed with immunoSEQ multiplex PCR; in TCRdb, only in-frame clones are kept and a portion is missing. The sample carries under 200,000 clones, roughly 93% recorded once. The length of the CDR3 is 16 residues. CDR1 is SEHNR and CDR2 is FQNEAQ in the germline V gene (reference sequence). With 5 bases clipped from V and 3 bases from J, the junction kept 11 bases outside the gene matches. V and J are TRBV7-9 and TRBJ2-7; 9 bases match TRBD1. The clonotype was recovered from an adult in good health. Material: peripheral blood, obtained on day 0 of AZD1222 vaccination. The CDR3 DNA reads TGTGCCAGCAGCCCCTATTCGGGACAGGGCTACTACGAGCAGTACTTC. It specifies CASSPYSGQGYYEQYF.